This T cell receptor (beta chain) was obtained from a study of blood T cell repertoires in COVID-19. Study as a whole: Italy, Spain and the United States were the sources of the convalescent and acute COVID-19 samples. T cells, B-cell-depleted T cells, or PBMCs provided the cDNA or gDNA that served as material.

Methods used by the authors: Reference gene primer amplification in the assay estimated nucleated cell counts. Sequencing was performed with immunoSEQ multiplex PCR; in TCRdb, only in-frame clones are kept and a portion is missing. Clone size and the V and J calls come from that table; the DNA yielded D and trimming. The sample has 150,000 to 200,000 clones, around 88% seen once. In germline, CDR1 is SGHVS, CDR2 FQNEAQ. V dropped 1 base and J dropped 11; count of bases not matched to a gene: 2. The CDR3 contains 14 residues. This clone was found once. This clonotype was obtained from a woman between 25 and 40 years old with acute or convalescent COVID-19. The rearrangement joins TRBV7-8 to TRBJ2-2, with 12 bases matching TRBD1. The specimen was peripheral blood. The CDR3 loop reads CASSLVGQGAELFF. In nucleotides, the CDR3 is TGTGCCAGCAGCTTAGTGGGACAGGGGGCAGAGCTGTTTTTT.